The entry that follows covers one T cell receptor beta chain sequence. A read error is possible here, since a much larger clone lies one base away. A J-beta primer mix and a sample-barcoded 5' primer were used in a second PCR of about 7 to 12 cycles. TCRdb fed the 5' RACE reads into MiXCR, producing one record per CDR3 protein. The sample shows 1.5 million to 2 million distinct CDR3 sequences, roughly 27% of them seen only once. The V gene end was trimmed by 4 bases and the J gene end by 3 bases; junction bases not matched to a gene: 14. This CDR3 spans 17 amino acids. Germline CDR1 reads SGHRS; CDR2 reads YFSETQ. The data were obtained in a study of blood T cells in healthy people across ages.

The sample was blood. This receptor was identified in a woman aged 25 to 45 in good health. V gene TRBV5-1 combines with J gene TRBJ2-7; TRBD2 agrees at 9 bases. The CDR3 reads CASSRRGPTSGYYEQYF. In DNA, the CDR3 is TGCGCCAGCAGCAGGAGGGGGCCGACTAGCGGTTACTACGAGCAGTACTTC.